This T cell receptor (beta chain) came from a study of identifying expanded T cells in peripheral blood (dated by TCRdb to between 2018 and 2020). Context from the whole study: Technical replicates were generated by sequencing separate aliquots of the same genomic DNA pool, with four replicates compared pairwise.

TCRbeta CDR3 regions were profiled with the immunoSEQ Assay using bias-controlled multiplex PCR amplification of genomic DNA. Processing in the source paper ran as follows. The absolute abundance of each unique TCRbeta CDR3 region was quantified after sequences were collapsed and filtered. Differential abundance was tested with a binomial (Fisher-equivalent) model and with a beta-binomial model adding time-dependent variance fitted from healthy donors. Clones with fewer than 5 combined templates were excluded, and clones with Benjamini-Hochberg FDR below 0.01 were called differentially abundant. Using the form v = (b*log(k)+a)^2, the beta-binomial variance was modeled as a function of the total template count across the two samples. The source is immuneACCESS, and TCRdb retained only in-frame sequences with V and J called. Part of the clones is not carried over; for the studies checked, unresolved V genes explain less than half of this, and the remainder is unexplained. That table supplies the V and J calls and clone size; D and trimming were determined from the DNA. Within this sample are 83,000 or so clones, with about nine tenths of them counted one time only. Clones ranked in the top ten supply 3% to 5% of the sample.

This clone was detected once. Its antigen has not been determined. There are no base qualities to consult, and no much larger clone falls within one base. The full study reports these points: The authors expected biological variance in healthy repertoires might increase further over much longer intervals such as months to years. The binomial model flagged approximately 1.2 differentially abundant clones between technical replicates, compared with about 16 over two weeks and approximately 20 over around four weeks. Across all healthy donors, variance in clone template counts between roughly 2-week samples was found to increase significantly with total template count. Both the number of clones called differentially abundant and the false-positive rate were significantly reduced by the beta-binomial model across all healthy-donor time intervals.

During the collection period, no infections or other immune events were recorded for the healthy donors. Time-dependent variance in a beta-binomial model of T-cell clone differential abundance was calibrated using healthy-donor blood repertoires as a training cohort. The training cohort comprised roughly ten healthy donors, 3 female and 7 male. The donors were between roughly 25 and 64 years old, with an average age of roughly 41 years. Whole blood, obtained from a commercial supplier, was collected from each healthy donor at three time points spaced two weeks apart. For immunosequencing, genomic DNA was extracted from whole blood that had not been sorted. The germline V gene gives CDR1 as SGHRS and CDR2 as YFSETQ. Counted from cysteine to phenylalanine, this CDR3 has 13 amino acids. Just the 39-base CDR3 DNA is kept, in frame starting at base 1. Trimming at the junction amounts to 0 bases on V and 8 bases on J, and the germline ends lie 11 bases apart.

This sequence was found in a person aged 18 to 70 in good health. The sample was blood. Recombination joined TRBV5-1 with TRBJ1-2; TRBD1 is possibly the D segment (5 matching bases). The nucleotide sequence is TGCGCCAGCAGCTTGGCCAGGGAACTCGGCTACACCTTC. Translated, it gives CASSLARELGYTF. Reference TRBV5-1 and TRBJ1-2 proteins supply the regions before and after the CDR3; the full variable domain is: KAGVTQTPRYLIKTRGQQVTLSCSPISGHRSVSWYQQTPGQGLQFLFEYFSETQRNKGNFPGRFSGRQFSNSRSEMNVSTLELGDSALYLCASSLARELGYTFGSGTRLTVV.